These 6 T cell receptor beta chains were all obtained from the same sample, sequenced in a study of T cells in Graves' hyperthyroidism and ophthalmopathy. RNA transcripts provided the source from which TCR beta CDR3 regions were amplified. In the first-round RT-PCR of the TCR CDR3, the HTBI primer set was used. TCRdb reanalysed the multiplex PCR reads using MiXCR and keeps one entry per CDR3 protein. The data hold about 420,000 distinct CDR3 sequences, with roughly 15% observed a single time. Sequenced: blood. The receptors were sampled from a woman under 30 with Graves' hyperthyroidism.

This clonotype has a count of ten or more. This chain connects TRBV5-1 to TRBJ2-2; possible D gene TRBD1, 6 bases. Germline CDR1 and CDR2: SGHRS and YFSETQ. V lost 7 bases and J lost 0, with 13 bases in between. This CDR3 contains 15 residues. The CDR3 nucleotides are TGCGCCAGCCGCCCACAGGGTGCGAACACCGGGGAGCTGTTTTTT. Translating gives CASRPQGANTGELFF.

This clonotype was counted ten times or more. This sequence joins TRBV27 and TRBJ1-2; D is possibly TRBD1 (6 bases). The CDR3 runs 14 residues. The germline gives CDR1 MNHEY, CDR2 SMNVEV (reference sequence). Trimming took 0 bases from V and 6 from J, leaving 11 bases between them. The CDR3 spells CASSLSGGAHGYTF. The DNA of the CDR3 is TGTGCCAGCAGTTTATCGGGGGGGGCGCATGGCTACACCTTC.

This clonotype appeared many times. V is TRBV7-8 and J is TRBJ1-2; tentatively, D is TRBD1 (6 bases). Germline CDR1 reads SGHVS; CDR2 reads FQNEAQ. Between the trimmed V and J ends, which lost 5 bases and 8 bases, there was a span of 21 bases. The length of the CDR3 is 15 residues. The CDR3 DNA is TGTGCCAGCAGCCTCCTAGTTAGGGGGGCGGAAGGCTACACCTTC. Translation gives CASSLLVRGAEGYTF.

This clonotype occurred a few times. The rearrangement joins TRBV6-2 or TRBV6-3 to TRBJ2-3; the D is unclear. The CDR3 length is 13 residues. The germline V and J ends were trimmed by 2 bases and 5 bases, with 8 bases remaining between them. Germline CDR1 reads MNHEY; CDR2 reads SVGEGT. In nucleotides, the CDR3 is TGTGCCAGCAGTTACCCCCCTGGAGATACGCAGTATTTT. Translated: CASSYPPGDTQYF.

This clonotype was seen only a few times. CDR3 sequence (DNA): TGTGCCAGCAGCGTAGCTTTGATCAGGGCCGACAATGAGCAGTTCTTC. Translation: CASSVALIRADNEQFF. The gene calls are TRBV9 and TRBJ2-1, with D possibly matching TRBD1 (5 bases). The germline V and J ends were trimmed by 0 bases and 5 bases, with 15 bases remaining between them. The CDR3 is 16 amino acids. Germline assignment: CDR1 SGDLS and CDR2 YYNGEE.

The chain couples TRBV7-2 to TRBJ2-2; D may be TRBD1 (6 bases). Per germline, CDR1 SGHTA and CDR2 FQGNSA. The CDR3 sequence is 15 residues long. V lost 3 bases and J 4 bases, leaving 12 bases between the germline ends. CDR3 protein: CASSFGQNPTGELFF. The CDR3 nucleotides are TGTGCCAGCAGCTTTGGACAGAATCCCACCGGGGAGCTGTTTTTT.